The 32 T cell receptor beta chains below were found in one sample sequenced in a study of blood T cell repertoires in COVID-19. The assay was immunoSEQ multiplex PCR, and TCRdb's table has in-frame clones only and misses some. The data show roughly 54,000 clones, with around 80% seen just once and approximately 2.6% held by the top ten. Sequencing used peripheral blood. These TCRs come from a man aged 45-65 years with acute or convalescent COVID-19.

The rearrangement links TRBV7-6 to TRBJ1-6; a weak D match, TRBD1 (5 bases). This CDR3 contains 15 residues. Trimming removed 6 bases from V and 0 bases from J, with 9 bases in between. In germline, CDR1 is SGHVS, CDR2 FNYEAQ. The CDR3 loop is CASRTDISYNSPLHF. The CDR3 coding sequence is TGTGCCAGCAGGACAGATATCTCCTATAATTCACCCCTCCACTTT.

J is TRBJ2-2 and V is TRBV9; D possibly corresponds to TRBD2 (5 bases). Trimming removed 0 bases at V and 0 bases at J, with 6 bases between. Germline V gene sequence: CDR1 SGDLS, CDR2 YYNGEE. The CDR3 is made up of 15 amino acids. The CDR3 nucleotides are TGTGCCAGCAGCGTAGCCGGGACGAACACCGGGGAGCTGTTTTTT. Translated: CASSVAGTNTGELFF.

The genes are TRBV27 and TRBJ2-1; 7 bases fit TRBD2. This CDR3 contains 16 residues. Trimming cost V 3 bases and J 6 bases; bases outside gene matches: 11. From germline, CDR1 is MNHEY and CDR2 SMNVEV (reference sequence). The CDR3 DNA reads TGTGCCAGCAGTTTTTCGCGGGAGTCCCTTGGCAATGAGCAGTTCTTC. Protein sequence: CASSFSRESLGNEQFF.

The chain links TRBV6-5 to TRBJ1-5; D unresolved. Looked up from germline, CDR1 is MNHEY and CDR2 is SVGAGI. This CDR3 contains 15 residues. V was cut by 0 bases and J by 3 bases, with 9 bases left in between. The CDR3 region is CASSYSAGVNQPQHF. The CDR3 DNA reads as TGTGCCAGCAGTTACTCGGCCGGGGTCAATCAGCCCCAGCATTTT.

V usage is TRBV5-4 and J usage is TRBJ1-4; 7 bases agree with TRBD1. Germline CDR1 and CDR2: SGHNT and YYREEE (reference sequence). After removal of 4 bases from V and 6 bases from J, the junction contained 6 bases not matched to a gene. The CDR3 has 14 amino acids. This chain's CDR3 is CASSKQGPDEKLFF. The CDR3 nucleotides are TGTGCCAGCAGCAAACAGGGGCCGGATGAAAAACTGTTTTTT.

The chain links TRBV19 to TRBJ2-5, with a tentative D call TRBD1 (6 bases). In germline, CDR1 is LNHDA, CDR2 SQIVND (reference sequence). V was trimmed by 3 bases and J by 5 bases, leaving 16 bases between them. CDR3 length equals 15 residues. As DNA, the CDR3 is TGTGCCAGTAGTATCGTCGCAGGGGAGTTCGAGACCCAGTACTTC. This encodes CASSIVAGEFETQYF. The whole variable domain, remainder taken from reference TRBV19 and TRBJ2-5, is DGGITQSPKYLFRKEGQNVTLSCEQNLNHDAMYWYRQDPGQGLRLIYYSQIVNDFQKGDIAEGYSVSREKKESFPLTVTSAQKNPTAFYLCASSIVAGEFETQYFGPGTRLLVL.

This clone was detected a few times. The chain links TRBV18 to TRBJ1-4; weak D call: TRBD1 (6 bases). Germline assignment: CDR1 KGHSH and CDR2 LQKENI. V lost 3 bases, J lost 6 bases, and 11 bases lay in between. The CDR3 is 14 amino acids. The CDR3 spells CASSPWGPDEKLFF. The CDR3 region has the DNA TGTGCCAGCTCACCGTGGGGGCCAGATGAAAAACTGTTTTTT.

This clone came up once. The chain is built from TRBV19 and TRBJ1-5; D is ambiguous. Germline lookup yields CDR1 LNHDA and CDR2 SQIVND (reference sequence). The CDR3 spans 15 residues. Trimming shortened V by 5 bases and J by 0 bases, and 11 bases separated the two germline ends. CDR3 coding DNA: TGTGCCAGTAGTCCAAGCTTTTATAGCAATCAGCCCCAGCATTTT. Residues: CASSPSFYSNQPQHF.

The chain links TRBV9 to TRBJ2-5; 9 nucleotides align to TRBD2. Germline V gene data show CDR1 as SGDLS and CDR2 as YYNGEE. The CDR3 length is 14 residues. With V trimmed by 3 bases and J by 4 bases, 4 bases remained unmatched. The CDR3 nucleotides are TGTGCCAGCAGCGCACCTAGCGGGGCAGAGACCCAGTACTTC. Translated: CASSAPSGAETQYF.

The genes are TRBV5-1 and TRBJ2-6; 7 nucleotides match TRBD2. Germline values: CDR1 SGHRS, CDR2 YFSETQ. Losses at the gene ends were 3 bases for V and 0 bases for J; bases not matched to a gene: 15. The CDR3 is 20 residues long. The CDR3 region is CASSWASGGAVSSGANVLTF. The CDR3 nucleotides are TGCGCCAGCAGCTGGGCTTCGGGGGGAGCGGTAAGCTCTGGGGCCAACGTCCTGACTTTC.

This clone was seen a handful of times. The V and J genes are TRBV7-3 and TRBJ1-5, with a weak D call TRBD1 (5 bases). This CDR3 comprises 15 residues. The V and J ends lost 1 base and 7 bases respectively, with 14 bases between them. Germline V lookup: CDR1 SGHTA, CDR2 FQGTGA. CDR3 amino acids: CASSLMGRGFQPQHF. For the CDR3, the DNA is TGTGCCAGCAGCTTAATGGGTCGGGGGTTCCAGCCCCAGCATTTT.

This CDR3 reads CAISPGGRQETQYF. The CDR3 DNA is TGTGCCATAAGTCCGGGGGGGAGACAAGAGACCCAGTACTTC. The V gene is TRBV6-5, the J gene TRBJ2-5; 8 nucleotides align to TRBD2. Germline V gives CDR1 MNHEY, CDR2 SVGAGI. There are 14 residues in the CDR3. Trimming cost V 10 bases and J 2 bases; bases outside gene matches: 9.

About this clone: The DNA is omitted, as the CDR3 cannot be located on it reliably, and the CDR3 follows TCRdb's listing. The V and J genes are TRBV13 and TRBJ2-7; the DNA was not compared with TRBD1, the D call given in the table. The CDR3 is 15 amino acids long, termini counted. CDR1 is PRHDT and CDR2 is FYEKMQ in the germline V gene (reference sequence). The chain's CDR3 is CASSLTGVPEYEQYF.

The V and J genes are TRBV28 and TRBJ2-5; unclear D gene. The germline V gene encodes CDR1 MDHEN and CDR2 SYDVKM. The CDR3 is 14 residues long. V lost 4 bases and J 3 bases, leaving 12 bases between the germline ends. CDR3 region: CASSSLFPEETQYF. The CDR3, as DNA: TGTGCCAGCAGTTCCCTTTTTCCAGAAGAGACCCAGTACTTC.

This clone was recorded only once. The J gene is TRBJ1-2, the V gene TRBV29-1, with TRBD1 matching 10 bases. CDR1 and CDR2 from the germline V gene are SQVTM and ANQGSEA. J gave up 10 bases and V 5 bases, and 7 bases lay outside the gene matches. This CDR3 region has 12 residues. DNA for the CDR3: TGCAGCGTTTGGGGACAGGGGAAGGACTACACCTTC. Amino acid sequence: CSVWGQGKDYTF. The full variable domain, completed using reference TRBV29-1 and TRBJ1-2, is SAVISQKPSRDICQRGTSLTIQCQVDSQVTMMFWYRQQPGQSLTLIATANQGSEATYESGFVIDKFPISRPNLTFSTLTVSNMSPEDSSIYLCSVWGQGKDYTFGSGTRLTVV.

At least ten counts were recorded for this clone. The chain carries TRBV20-1 and TRBJ1-2; TRBD1 aligns across 8 bases. V shed 4 bases and J 8 bases; nucleotides not matched to a gene: 0. Per germline, CDR1 DFQATT and CDR2 SNEGSKA (reference sequence). This CDR3 region has 10 residues. Here the CDR3 DNA reads TGCAGTGCTACAGGGGGCGGCTACACCTTC. The encoded protein is CSATGGGYTF.

The V and J genes are TRBV9 and TRBJ2-1; the D gene is possibly TRBD2 (5 bases). This CDR3 is built from 18 residues. V was shortened by 0 bases and J by 1 base, with 17 bases between the two germline ends. The germline V gene has CDR1 SGDLS and CDR2 YYNGEE. Here the CDR3 DNA reads TGTGCCAGCAGCGTAGTTAGTAGTGGGAGTAGGTCCTACAATGAGCAGTTCTTC. The encoded protein is CASSVVSSGSRSYNEQFF.

The chain joins TRBV5-4 to TRBJ2-5, with 7 bases fitting TRBD2. Trimming took 2 bases from V and 5 from J; bases not matched to a gene: 6. This CDR3 is 14 amino acids long. Looked up from germline, CDR1 is SGHNT and CDR2 is YYREEE (reference sequence). The CDR3 spells CASSLAGSGETQYF. The CDR3 DNA reads TGTGCCAGCAGCTTAGCGGGGAGTGGGGAGACCCAGTACTTC.

This chain uses TRBV28 with TRBJ2-7; D not certain. V dropped 3 bases and J dropped 7 bases, with 7 bases sitting between them. Looked up from germline, CDR1 is MDHEN and CDR2 is SYDVKM. The CDR3 spans 11 residues. The CDR3: CASSLAVEQYF. Here the CDR3 DNA reads TGTGCCAGCAGTTTGGCGGTTGAGCAGTACTTC.

The V call is TRBV10-3, the J call TRBJ2-1, with TRBD2 matching 11 bases. The CDR3 has 16 amino acids. After removal of 4 bases from V and 4 bases from J, the junction contained 6 bases not matched to a gene. Germline V CDR1 and CDR2: ENHRY, SYGVKD. The CDR3 nucleotides read TGTGCCATCAGTGGGCTTACTAGCGGGGGATACAATGAGCAGTTCTTC. Translated, it gives CAISGLTSGGYNEQFF.

The chain combines TRBV7-8 with TRBJ2-2; 7 nucleotides match TRBD2. With V trimmed by 3 bases and J by 6 bases, 16 bases remained unmatched. There are 18 residues in the CDR3. Germline CDR1 is SGHVS and CDR2 is FQNEAQ. CDR3 in amino acids: CASSLSSRTRARPGELFF. The CDR3 coding sequence is TGTGCCAGCAGCTTGTCATCGCGGACTAGAGCGCGGCCCGGGGAGCTGTTTTTT. Drawing the rest from reference TRBV7-8 and TRBJ2-2, the complete variable domain is GAGVSQSPRYKVAKRGQDVALRCDPISGHVSLFWYQQALGQGPEFLTYFQNEAQLDKSGLPSDRFFAERPEGSVSTLKIQRTQQEDSAVYLCASSLSSRTRARPGELFFGEGSRLTVL.

This sequence joins TRBV3-1 (or the pseudogene TRBV3-2) and TRBJ1-6; D may be TRBD1 (5 bases). Germline V lookup: CDR1 LGHDT, CDR2 YNNKEL (reference sequence). Trimming removed 1 base at V and 6 bases at J, with 10 bases between. CDR3 length: 15 amino acids. In DNA, the CDR3 is TGTGCCAGCAGCCAAGTCAGGGAAGGTAATTCACCCCTCCACTTT. This gives the protein CASSQVREGNSPLHF.

The chain links TRBV3-1 (or the pseudogene TRBV3-2) to TRBJ1-1; D unresolved. With 0 bases removed from V and 1 base from J, the gap between germline ends came to 18 bases. The CDR3 has 18 amino acids. The germline gives CDR1 LGHDT, CDR2 YNNKEL (reference sequence). DNA of the CDR3: TGTGCCAGCAGCCAAGACACGATACAAGGAGGGCCGAACACTGAAGCTTTCTTT. Translation: CASSQDTIQGGPNTEAFF.

V usage is TRBV5-1 and J usage is TRBJ2-5, with 9 bases lining up with TRBD2. V gave up 0 bases and J gave up 10 bases; unmatched junction bases: 10. The CDR3 runs to 15 residues. CDR1 and CDR2 (germline): SGHRS, YFSETQ. CDR3: CASSLVLAGDRGQYF. For the CDR3, the DNA is TGCGCCAGCAGCTTGGTTTTAGCGGGAGACCGGGGCCAGTACTTC.

The gene calls are TRBV29-1 and TRBJ1-1; TRBD1 is a possible D gene (5 bases). The CDR3 is 13 residues long. Trimming cost V 7 bases and J 1 base, with 13 bases left between them. Germline V gene data show CDR1 as SQVTM and CDR2 as ANQGSEA. The CDR3 loop is CSARRGGNTEAFF. The CDR3 bases are TGCAGCGCCCGACGGGGGGGGAACACTGAAGCTTTCTTT.

The chain recombines TRBV10-3 with TRBJ2-4; D ambiguous. The V gene's germline CDR1 is ENHRY and CDR2 SYGVKD. The CDR3 consists of 14 residues. Trimming left V 3 bases short and J 0 bases short, with 6 bases between. CDR3 in DNA: TGTGCCATCAGTGAAGCACTAGCCAAAAACATTCAGTACTTC. The encoded protein is CAISEALAKNIQYF.

This clone showed up just a few times. The chain links TRBV18 to TRBJ1-1; possible D gene TRBD1, 6 bases. Germline loops: CDR1 KGHSH, CDR2 LQKENI. This CDR3 spans 13 amino acids. The V end lost 6 bases, the J end lost 5 bases, and 13 bases lay between the germline ends. CDR3 bases: TGTGCCAGCTCGCCGGGACAAGGGACTGAAGCTTTCTTT. This codes for CASSPGQGTEAFF.

The chain couples TRBV20-1 to TRBJ1-2; no definite D call. The CDR3 has 11 residues. The V end was cut by 3 bases, the J end by 2 bases, with 4 bases between. Germline loops: CDR1 DFQATT, CDR2 SNEGSKA (reference sequence). Here the CDR3 reads CSASINYGYTF. For the CDR3, the DNA is TGCAGTGCTAGTATAAACTATGGCTACACCTTC.

This chain uses TRBV4-2 with TRBJ1-3, with no clear D. V lost 6 bases and J 0 bases, leaving 12 bases between the germline ends. CDR1 LGHNA and CDR2 YNFKEQ come from the germline V gene. This CDR3 is built from 15 residues. Written as DNA, the CDR3 is TGTGCCAGCAGGGAGACGGGGTCCTCTGGAAACACCATATATTTT. The encoded protein is CASRETGSSGNTIYF.

The chain employs TRBV2 and TRBJ1-1, with 8 bases that match TRBD1. Germline V gene data show CDR1 as SNHLY and CDR2 as FYNNEI. With V trimmed by 8 bases and J by 7 bases, 9 bases remained unmatched. The CDR3 contains 13 residues. This CDR3 reads CASGDRGWGEAFF. The CDR3 DNA reads as TGTGCCAGCGGAGACAGGGGATGGGGTGAAGCTTTCTTT.

The rearrangement uses TRBV5-4 and TRBJ1-1; D might be TRBD1 (5 bases). V was clipped by 4 bases and J by 11 bases, with 24 bases between them. The CDR3 runs to 15 residues. The V gene's germline CDR1 is SGHNT and CDR2 YYREEE (reference sequence). The CDR3 region is CASSREPTDPPKAFF. DNA for the CDR3: TGTGCCAGCAGCAGAGAACCGACAGATCCCCCAAAGGCTTTCTTT.

This clone was found a few times. V usage is TRBV24-1 and J usage is TRBJ2-2; possible D gene TRBD2, 6 bases. Deletions cut 4 bases from V and 3 bases from J, with 17 bases between. The V gene's germline CDR1 is KGHDR and CDR2 SFDVKD. CDR3 length: 17 amino acids. The DNA for the CDR3 is TGTGCCACCAGTGAACCTTCAGCGGGTACTGACACCGGGGAGCTGTTTTTT. Its translation: CATSEPSAGTDTGELFF.